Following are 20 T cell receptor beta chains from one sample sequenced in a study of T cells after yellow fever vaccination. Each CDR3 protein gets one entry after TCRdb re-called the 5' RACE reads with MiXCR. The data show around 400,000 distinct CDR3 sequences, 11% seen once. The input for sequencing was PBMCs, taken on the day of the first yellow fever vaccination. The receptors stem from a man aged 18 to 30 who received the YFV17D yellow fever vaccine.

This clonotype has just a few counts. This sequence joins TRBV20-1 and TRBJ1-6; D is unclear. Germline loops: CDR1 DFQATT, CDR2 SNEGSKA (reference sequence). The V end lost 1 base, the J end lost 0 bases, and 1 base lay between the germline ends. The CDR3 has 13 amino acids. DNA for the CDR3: TGCAGTGCTAGAGGCTCCTATAATTCACCCCTCCACTTT. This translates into CSARGSYNSPLHF.

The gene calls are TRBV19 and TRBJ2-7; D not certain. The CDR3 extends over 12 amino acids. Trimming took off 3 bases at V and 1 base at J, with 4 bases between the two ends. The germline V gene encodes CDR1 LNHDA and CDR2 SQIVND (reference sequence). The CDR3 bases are TGTGCCAGTAGTATCGATTCCTACGAGCAGTACTTC. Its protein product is CASSIDSYEQYF.

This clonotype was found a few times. The CDR3 DNA sequence: TGTGCCAGCAGTCTATCCAACACTCCGGCTTTCTTT. This sequence encodes CASSLSNTPAFF. V usage is TRBV6-2 or TRBV6-3 and J usage is TRBJ1-1; unclear D gene. Germline CDR1 reads MNHEY; CDR2 reads SVGEGT. V was pared by 5 bases and J by 11 bases, with 15 bases between. The CDR3 sequence is 12 residues long.

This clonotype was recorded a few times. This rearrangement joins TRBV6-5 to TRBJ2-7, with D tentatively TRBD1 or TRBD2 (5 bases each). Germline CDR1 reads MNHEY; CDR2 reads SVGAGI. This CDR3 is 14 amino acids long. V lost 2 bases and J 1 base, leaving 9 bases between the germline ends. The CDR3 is CASSYQGPSYEQYV. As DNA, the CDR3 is TGTGCCAGCAGTTACCAGGGACCGTCCTACGAGCAGTACGTC.

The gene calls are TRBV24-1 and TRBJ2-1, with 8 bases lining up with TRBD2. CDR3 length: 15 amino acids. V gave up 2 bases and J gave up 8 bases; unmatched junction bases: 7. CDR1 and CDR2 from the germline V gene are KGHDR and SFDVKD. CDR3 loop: CATSDSGTSGHEQFF. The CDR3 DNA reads TGTGCCACCAGTGATTCCGGGACTAGTGGTCATGAGCAGTTCTTC.

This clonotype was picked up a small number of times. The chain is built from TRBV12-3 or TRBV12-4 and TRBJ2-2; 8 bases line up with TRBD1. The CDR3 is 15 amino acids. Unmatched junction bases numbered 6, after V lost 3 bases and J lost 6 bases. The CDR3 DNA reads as TGTGCCAGCAGTTTGGTAGCACAGGGGGCCGGGGAGCTGTTTTTT. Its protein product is CASSLVAQGAGELFF.

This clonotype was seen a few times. Written as DNA, the CDR3 is TGCAGCGTCGACAGGGAGTACTCAGATACGCAGTATTTT. This gives the protein CSVDREYSDTQYF. This sequence joins TRBV29-1 and TRBJ2-3; TRBD1 matches 7 bases. The CDR3 covers 13 residues. V lost 6 bases and J lost 4; bases outside the gene matches: 7. The germline CDR1 and CDR2 sequences are SQVTM and ANQGSEA.

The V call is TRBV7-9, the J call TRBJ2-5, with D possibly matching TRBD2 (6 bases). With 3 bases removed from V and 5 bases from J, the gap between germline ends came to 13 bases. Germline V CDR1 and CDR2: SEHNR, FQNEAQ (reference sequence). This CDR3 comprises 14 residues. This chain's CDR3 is CASSLSGREETQYF. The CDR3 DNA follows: TGTGCCAGCAGCTTGTCAGGACGGGAGGAGACCCAGTACTTC.

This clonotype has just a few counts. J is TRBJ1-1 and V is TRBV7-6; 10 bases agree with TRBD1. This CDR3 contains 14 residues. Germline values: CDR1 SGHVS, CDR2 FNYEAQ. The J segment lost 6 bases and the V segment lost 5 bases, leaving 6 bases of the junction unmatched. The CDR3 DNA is TGTGCCAGCAGCCTCTACGGGACAGGGGCTGAAGCTTTCTTT. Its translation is CASSLYGTGAEAFF.

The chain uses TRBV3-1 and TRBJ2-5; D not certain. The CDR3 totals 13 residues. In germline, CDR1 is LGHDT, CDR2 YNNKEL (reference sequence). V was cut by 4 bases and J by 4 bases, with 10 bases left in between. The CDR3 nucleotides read TGTGCCAGCAGCCGGCCTCTCGGAGAGACCCAGTACTTC. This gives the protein CASSRPLGETQYF.

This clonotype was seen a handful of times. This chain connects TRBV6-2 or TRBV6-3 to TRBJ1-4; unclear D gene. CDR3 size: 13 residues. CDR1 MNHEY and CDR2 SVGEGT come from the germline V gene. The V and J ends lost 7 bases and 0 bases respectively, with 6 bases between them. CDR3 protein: CASKDATNEKLFF. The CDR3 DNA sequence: TGTGCCAGCAAAGATGCAACTAATGAAAAACTGTTTTTT.

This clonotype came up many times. The CDR3: CASSSGTSEPGELFF. In nucleotides, the CDR3 is TGTGCCAGCAGTTCCGGGACTAGCGAACCCGGGGAGCTGTTTTTT. This chain links TRBV6-5 with TRBJ2-2, with 10 bases lining up with TRBD2. The CDR3 runs to 15 residues. The J segment lost 6 bases and the V segment lost 4 bases, leaving 5 bases of the junction unmatched. Germline CDR1 MNHEY, CDR2 SVGAGI.

Here the CDR3 DNA reads TGCGCCAGCAGCCAAGAGGCACTAGCGGGGGGGCCTGGATCCTACGAGCAGTACTTC. Protein product: CASSQEALAGGPGSYEQYF. J is TRBJ2-7 and V is TRBV4-3, with 13 bases identical to TRBD2. The germline gives CDR1 LGHNA, CDR2 YSLEER. V gave up 0 bases and J gave up 1 base; unmatched junction bases: 9. The CDR3 spans 19 residues.

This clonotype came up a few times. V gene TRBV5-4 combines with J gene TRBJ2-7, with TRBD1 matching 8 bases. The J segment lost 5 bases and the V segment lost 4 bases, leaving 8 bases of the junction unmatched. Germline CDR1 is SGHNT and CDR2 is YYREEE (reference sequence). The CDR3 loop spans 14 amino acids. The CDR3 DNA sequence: TGTGCCAGCAGCGCACCAGGGGGCAGCGACGAGCAGTACTTC. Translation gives CASSAPGGSDEQYF.

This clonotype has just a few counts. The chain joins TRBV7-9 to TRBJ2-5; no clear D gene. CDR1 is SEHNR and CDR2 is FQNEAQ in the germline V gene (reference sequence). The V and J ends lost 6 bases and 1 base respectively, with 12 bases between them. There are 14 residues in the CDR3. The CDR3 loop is CASSPKDRQETQYF. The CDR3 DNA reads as TGTGCCAGCAGTCCCAAAGACCGCCAAGAGACCCAGTACTTC.

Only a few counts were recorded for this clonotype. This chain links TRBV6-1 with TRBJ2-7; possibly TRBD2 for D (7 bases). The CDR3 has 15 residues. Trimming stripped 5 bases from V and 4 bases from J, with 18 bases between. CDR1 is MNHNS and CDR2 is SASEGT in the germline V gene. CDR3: CASSLGGASRYEQYF. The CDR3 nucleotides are TGTGCCAGCAGTCTGGGGGGGGCGAGTAGGTACGAGCAGTACTTC.

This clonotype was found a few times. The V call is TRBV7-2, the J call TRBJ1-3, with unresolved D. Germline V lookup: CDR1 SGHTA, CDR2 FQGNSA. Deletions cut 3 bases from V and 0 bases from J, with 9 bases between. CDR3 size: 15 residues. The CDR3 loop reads CASSFTRNSGNTIYF. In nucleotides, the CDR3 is TGTGCCAGCAGCTTTACTAGGAACTCTGGAAACACCATATATTTT.

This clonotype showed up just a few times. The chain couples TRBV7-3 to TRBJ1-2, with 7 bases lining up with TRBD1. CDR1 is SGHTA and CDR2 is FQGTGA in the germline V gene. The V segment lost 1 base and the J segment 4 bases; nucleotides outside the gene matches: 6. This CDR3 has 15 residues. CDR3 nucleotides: TGTGCCAGCAGCTTAATAGGGGGCGAGGGCTATGGCTACACCTTC. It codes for CASSLIGGEGYGYTF.

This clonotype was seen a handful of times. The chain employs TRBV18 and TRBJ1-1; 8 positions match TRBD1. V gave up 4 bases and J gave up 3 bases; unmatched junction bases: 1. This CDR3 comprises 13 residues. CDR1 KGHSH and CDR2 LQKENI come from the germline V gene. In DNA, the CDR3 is TGTGCCAGCTCACGGGACAGGTACACTGAAGCTTTCTTT. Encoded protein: CASSRDRYTEAFF. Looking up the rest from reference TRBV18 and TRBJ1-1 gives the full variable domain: NAGVMQNPRHLVRRRGQEARLRCSPMKGHSHVYWYRQLPEEGLKFMVYLQKENIIDESGMPKERFSAEFPKEGPSILRIQQVVRGDSAAYFCASSRDRYTEAFFGQGTRLTVV.

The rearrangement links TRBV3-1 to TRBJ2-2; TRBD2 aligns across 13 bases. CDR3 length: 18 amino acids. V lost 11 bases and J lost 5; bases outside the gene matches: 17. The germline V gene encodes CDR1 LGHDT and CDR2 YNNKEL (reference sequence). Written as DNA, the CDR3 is TGTGCCTCCTGCCATCCTACGGGACTAGCGGGGAGAACCGGGGAGCTGTTTTTT. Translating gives CASCHPTGLAGRTGELFF.